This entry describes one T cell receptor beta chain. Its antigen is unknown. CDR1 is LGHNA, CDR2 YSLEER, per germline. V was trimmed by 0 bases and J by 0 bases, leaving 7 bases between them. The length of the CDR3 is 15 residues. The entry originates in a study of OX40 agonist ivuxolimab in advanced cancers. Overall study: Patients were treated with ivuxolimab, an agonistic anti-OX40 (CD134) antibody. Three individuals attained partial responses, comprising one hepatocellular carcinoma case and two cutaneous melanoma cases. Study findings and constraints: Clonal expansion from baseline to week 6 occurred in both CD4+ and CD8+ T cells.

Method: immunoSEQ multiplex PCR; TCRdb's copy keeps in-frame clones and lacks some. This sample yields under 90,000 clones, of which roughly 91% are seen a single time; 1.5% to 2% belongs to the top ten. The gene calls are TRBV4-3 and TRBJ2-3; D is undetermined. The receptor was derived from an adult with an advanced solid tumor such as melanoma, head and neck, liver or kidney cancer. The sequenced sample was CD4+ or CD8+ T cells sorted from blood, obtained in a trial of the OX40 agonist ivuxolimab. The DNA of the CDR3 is TGCGCCAGCAGCCAAGAGGCGGCTAGCACAGATACGCAGTATTTT. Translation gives CASSQEAASTDTQYF.